A selection of T cell receptor beta chains follows, all from one sample in a study of blood T cell repertoires in COVID-19. Profiling relied on immunoSEQ multiplex PCR, and the TCRdb table lists in-frame clones only, not all of them. This sample has under 90,000 clones; approximately 91% occur once, and the top ten carry more than 2.5%. Sequencing used peripheral blood. The receptors originated from an older man with active or convalescent COVID-19. The CDR3 runs from the conserved cysteine through the conserved F or W. The order of the fields is V gene, J gene, D gene, clone size, CDR3 protein, CDR3 DNA. The D gene is left open where the match is weak. Size values are once, few and many counts, or a class for expanded clones, and some rows have none.

>TRBV5-6|TRBJ2-1|TRBD2|NA
CASSLGAGGPGEQFF
TGTGCCAGCAGCTTGGGAGCGGGAGGGCCTGGTGAGCAGTTCTTC
>TRBV6-4|TRBJ2-7|TRBD2|NA
CASRGRGESSYEQYF
TGTGCCAGCAGGGGGAGGGGTGAGAGCTCCTACGAGCAGTACTTC
>TRBV18|TRBJ1-5|TRBD1|NA
CASSPRITGDSNQPQHF
TGTGCCAGCTCACCCAGAATTACAGGGGATAGCAATCAGCCCCAGCATTTT
>TRBV27|TRBJ1-4|TRBD1|NA
CASSRQGDIFEKLFF
TGTGCCAGCAGTCGACAGGGAGATATATTCGAAAAACTGTTTTTT
>TRBV5-1|TRBJ2-7|TRBD2|NA
CASSLRAGGPYEQYF
TGCGCCAGCAGCTTGAGGGCGGGGGGCCCCTACGAGCAGTACTTC
>TRBV5-1|TRBJ2-2|TRBD2|few
CASSPGLAGVPGELFF
TGCGCCAGCAGCCCGGGACTAGCGGGAGTGCCCGGGGAGCTGTTTTTT
>TRBV19|TRBJ2-2|TRBD2|once
CASSGTSGGGTGELFF
TGTGCCAGTTCCGGGACTAGCGGGGGCGGCACCGGGGAGCTGTTTTTT
>TRBV28|TRBJ1-2|NA|NA
CASSLSSRDSYTF
TGTGCCAGCAGTTTATCTAGCAGGGACAGCTACACCTTC
>TRBV7-3|TRBJ2-2|TRBD2|few
CASSLGLAGGAGELFF
TGTGCCAGCAGCTTAGGACTAGCGGGAGGGGCCGGGGAGCTGTTTTTT
>TRBV9|TRBJ2-5|NA|NA
CASSVVGGSETQYF
TGTGCCAGCAGCGTAGTGGGGGGTTCGGAGACCCAGTACTTC
>TRBV5-1|TRBJ2-3|TRBD1|NA
CASSPMGQGTDTQYF
TGCGCCAGCAGCCCAATGGGACAGGGGACGGATACGCAGTATTTT
>TRBV6-5|TRBJ2-7|NA|once
CASRLTSSTYEQYF
TGTGCCAGCAGACTGACTAGTTCTACCTACGAGCAGTACTTC
>TRBV30|TRBJ1-3|TRBD1|NA
CAWSRTGNSGNTIYF
TGTGCCTGGAGTCGGACAGGAAATTCGGGAAACACCATATATTTT
>TRBV20-1|TRBJ2-3|TRBD1|NA
CSASSVQGESTDTQYF
TGCAGTGCTAGTTCAGTGCAGGGGGAGAGCACAGATACGCAGTATTTT
>TRBV5-4|TRBJ2-1|TRBD1|NA
CASSGQGGSYNEQFF
TGTGCCAGCAGCGGACAGGGGGGCTCCTACAATGAGCAGTTCTTC
>TRBV2|TRBJ2-7|NA|NA
CASRLAGEQYF
TGTGCCAGCAGACTAGCCGGCGAGCAGTACTTC
>TRBV5-7|TRBJ1-6|TRBD1|NA
CASSFILTGSSYNSPLHF
TGTGCCAGCAGCTTTATCTTGACAGGGAGCTCCTATAATTCACCCCTCCACTTT
>TRBV4-1|TRBJ1-2|NA|NA
CASSQDRGNYGYTF
TGCGCCAGCAGCCAAGATCGGGGTAACTATGGCTACACCTTC
>TRBV7-3|TRBJ2-3|TRBD1|once
CASSTSRPTGGTDTQYF
TGTGCCAGCAGTACTAGTCGGCCTACAGGGGGCACAGATACGCAGTATTTT
>TRBV2|TRBJ1-1|NA|NA
CASRPPGGDTEAFF
TGTGCCAGCAGGCCTCCCGGCGGGGACACTGAAGCTTTCTTT
>TRBV6-2/TRBV6-3|TRBJ2-5|NA|NA
CASSYWAPQETQYF
TGTGCCAGCAGTTACTGGGCCCCCCAAGAGACCCAGTACTTC
>TRBV5-1|TRBJ2-3|NA|NA
CASSFGRPGADTQYF
TGCGCCAGCAGCTTTGGCCGGCCCGGGGCAGATACGCAGTATTTT
>TRBV3-1/TRBV3-2|TRBJ1-1|NA|NA
CASSLPGENTEAFF
TGTGCCAGCAGCCTCCCAGGTGAGAACACTGAAGCTTTCTTT
>TRBV28|TRBJ1-2|NA|NA
CASSLDGQANGYTF
TGTGCCAGCAGTTTAGATGGGCAGGCTAATGGCTACACCTTC
>TRBV7-9|TRBJ1-2|TRBD1|NA
CASSARGQDDSANYGYTF
TGTGCCAGCAGCGCGAGGGGACAGGATGACTCAGCTAACTATGGCTACACCTTC
>TRBV27|TRBJ1-5|NA|NA
CASSLGLNSNQPQHF
TGTGCCAGCAGTCTCGGACTGAATAGCAATCAGCCCCAGCATTTT
>TRBV11-2|TRBJ2-7|NA|NA
CASSSPRVTGGYEQYF
TGTGCCAGCAGCTCCCCCCGGGTGACAGGAGGTTACGAGCAGTACTTC
>TRBV7-8|TRBJ2-7|TRBD2|NA
CASSLTQREQDEQYF
TGTGCCAGCAGCTTAACCCAGCGGGAGCAGGACGAGCAGTACTTC
>TRBV6-5|TRBJ1-2|NA|NA
CASRRQESYGYTF
TGTGCCAGCAGGCGACAGGAGAGCTATGGCTACACCTTC
>TRBV10-2|TRBJ2-1|NA|NA
CASSEARRGSNEQFF
TGCGCCAGCAGTGAGGCCCGGAGAGGATCCAATGAGCAGTTCTTC
>TRBV2|TRBJ2-2|TRBD1|few
CASSEIGTGRTGELFF
TGTGCCAGCAGTGAAATAGGGACAGGGAGGACCGGGGAGCTGTTTTTT
>TRBV10-3|TRBJ1-1|NA|NA
CAISEATGQTEAFF
TGTGCCATCAGTGAGGCCACAGGGCAAACTGAAGCTTTCTTT
>TRBV2|TRBJ2-4|TRBD1|few
CASSLQGNIQYF
TGTGCCAGCAGTTTACAGGGGAACATTCAGTACTTC
>TRBV19|TRBJ2-6|NA|NA
CASSPFPGRDTGANVLTF
TGTGCCAGTAGTCCCTTTCCGGGCAGGGACACTGGGGCCAACGTCCTGACTTTC
>TRBV7-9|TRBJ2-7|TRBD2|NA
CASSFPSGGSSYEQYF
TGTGCCAGCAGTTTCCCTAGCGGGGGGAGCTCCTACGAGCAGTACTTC
>TRBV7-2|TRBJ2-3|TRBD2|NA
CASSRAAGSTDTQYF
TGTGCCAGCAGCCGGGCAGCGGGAAGCACAGATACGCAGTATTTT
>TRBV15|TRBJ2-7|TRBD2|NA
CATSLGGSSYEQYF
TGTGCCACCAGCTTGGGGGGGAGCAGCTACGAGCAGTACTTC
>TRBV7-8|TRBJ2-2|NA|NA
CASSPRQTLGTGELFF
TGTGCCAGCAGCCCCAGACAGACCCTAGGCACCGGGGAGCTGTTTTTT
>TRBV4-1|TRBJ2-7|TRBD1|NA
CASSKPGQASGEQYF
TGCGCCAGCAGCAAGCCGGGACAGGCTTCTGGCGAGCAGTACTTC
>TRBV9|TRBJ2-7|TRBD1|NA
CASSPRQGERLAEQYF
TGTGCCAGCAGCCCAAGACAGGGAGAGCGGCTTGCCGAGCAGTACTTC
>TRBV30|TRBJ1-4|TRBD1|NA
CAWQQGFNEKLFF
TGTGCCTGGCAACAGGGGTTTAATGAAAAACTGTTTTTT
>TRBV30|TRBJ1-2|NA|NA
CAWSVLGSNYGYTF
TGTGCCTGGAGTGTACTGGGGAGCAACTATGGCTACACCTTC
>TRBV10-2|TRBJ2-4|NA|NA
CASRRSQGNIQYF
TGCGCCAGTCGTAGATCCCAGGGGAACATTCAGTACTTC
>TRBV10-3|TRBJ1-1|TRBD1|NA
CAISKTGVNTEAFF
TGTGCCATCAGCAAGACAGGGGTGAACACTGAAGCTTTCTTT
>TRBV7-8|TRBJ2-7|TRBD2|NA
CASSLVLAGGSEQYF
TGTGCCAGCAGCTTAGTTTTGGCGGGAGGATCCGAGCAGTACTTC
>TRBV7-3|TRBJ2-3|TRBD1|NA
CASSLDRGPTDTQYF
TGTGCCAGCAGCCTGGACAGGGGGCCCACAGATACGCAGTATTTT
>TRBV5-1|TRBJ2-3|TRBD2|NA
CASSPIAGGTDTQYF
TGCGCCAGCAGCCCAATAGCGGGAGGGACAGATACGCAGTATTTT
>TRBV6-2/TRBV6-3|TRBJ2-3|NA|once
CASIPHPGGAFTDTQYF
TGTGCCAGCATCCCTCACCCAGGCGGGGCCTTCACAGATACGCAGTATTTT
>TRBV11-2|TRBJ1-2|NA|NA
CASSPAGVNYGYTF
TGTGCCAGCAGCCCTGCCGGGGTTAACTATGGCTACACCTTC